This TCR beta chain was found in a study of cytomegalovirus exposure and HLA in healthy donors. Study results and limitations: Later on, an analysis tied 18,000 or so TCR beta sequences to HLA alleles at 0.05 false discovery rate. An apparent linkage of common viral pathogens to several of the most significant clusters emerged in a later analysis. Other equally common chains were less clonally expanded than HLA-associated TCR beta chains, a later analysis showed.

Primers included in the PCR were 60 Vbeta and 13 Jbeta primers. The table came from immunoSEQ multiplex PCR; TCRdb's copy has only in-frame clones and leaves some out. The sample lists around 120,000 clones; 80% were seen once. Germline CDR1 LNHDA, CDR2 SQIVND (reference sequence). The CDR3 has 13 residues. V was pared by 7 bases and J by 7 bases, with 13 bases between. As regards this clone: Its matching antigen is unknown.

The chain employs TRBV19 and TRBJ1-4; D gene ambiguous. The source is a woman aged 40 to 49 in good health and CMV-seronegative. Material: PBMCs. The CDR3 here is CASMLPEREKLFF. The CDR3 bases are TGTGCCAGTATGCTGCCGGAGCGTGAAAAACTGTTTTTT.